What follows are 26 T cell receptor beta chains derived from one specimen sequenced in a study of cytomegalovirus exposure and HLA in healthy donors. PCR amplification relied on 60 Vbeta primers (plus 13 Jbeta primers). Generated by immunoSEQ multiplex PCR, the TCRdb table keeps only in-frame clones and is missing some. The table has about 170,000 clones, 82% seen once. Sequencing was done on a sample of PBMCs. Source of these receptors: a girl between 2 and 10 years old in good health and CMV-seropositive.

This clone was detected once. V and J are TRBV2 and TRBJ2-7; D is possibly TRBD2 (6 bases). Trimming cost V 3 bases and J 4 bases, with 13 bases left between them. The CDR3 extends over 14 amino acids. The germline V gene encodes CDR1 SNHLY and CDR2 FYNNEI. The CDR3 is CASSDGGGWYEQYF. CDR3 nucleotides: TGTGCCAGCAGTGACGGGGGAGGATGGTACGAGCAGTACTTC.

The chain carries TRBV4-2 and TRBJ2-7, with 9 positions matching TRBD2. Germline V gene data show CDR1 as LGHNA and CDR2 as YNFKEQ. With 4 bases clipped from V and 4 bases from J, the junction kept 8 bases outside the gene matches. This CDR3 is 15 amino acids long. CDR3 coding DNA: TGTGCCAGCAGCCGAATTAGCGGGGGAGTATACGAGCAGTACTTC. The encoded protein is CASSRISGGVYEQYF.

This clone appeared a few times. The chain uses TRBV4-2 and TRBJ2-3; TRBD2 matches 16 bases. V lost 4 bases, J lost 3 bases, and 7 bases stayed unmatched. CDR1 is LGHNA, CDR2 YNFKEQ, per germline. This CDR3 contains 18 residues. CDR3 DNA sequence: TGTGCCAGCAGCCGGGGACTAGCGGGAGGGCCATCTACAGATACGCAGTATTTT. The encoded protein is CASSRGLAGGPSTDTQYF.

The chain carries TRBV29-1 and TRBJ1-2; tentatively, D is TRBD1 (6 bases). CDR3 length equals 12 residues. CDR1 and CDR2 from the germline V gene are SQVTM and ANQGSEA. The germline V and J ends were trimmed by 6 bases and 4 bases, with 12 bases remaining between them. The CDR3 sequence: CSVSDRSYGYTF. CDR3 nucleotide sequence: TGCAGCGTATCGGACAGATCCTATGGCTACACCTTC.

The CDR3 sequence: CASSAQGLSGNTIYF. The CDR3 nucleotides read TGTGCCAGTAGTGCACAGGGGCTCTCTGGAAACACCATATATTTT. The rearrangement joins TRBV19 to TRBJ1-3; 7 bases line up with TRBD1. In germline, CDR1 is LNHDA, CDR2 SQIVND (reference sequence). Losses at the gene ends were 5 bases for V and 0 bases for J; bases not matched to a gene: 4. CDR3 length equals 15 residues.

The chain uses TRBV11-3 and TRBJ2-7, with D possibly matching TRBD2 (6 bases). CDR3 length: 15 amino acids. Trimming removed 4 bases from V and 0 bases from J, with 13 bases in between. Germline loops: CDR1 SGHNT, CDR2 YENEEA. The CDR3 loop reads CASSYGRGSSYEQYF. CDR3 DNA: TGTGCCAGCAGCTACGGACGGGGGAGCTCCTACGAGCAGTACTTC.

The V call is TRBV4-2, the J call TRBJ2-7; D is unclear. The V end lost 0 bases, the J end lost 0 bases, and 9 bases lay between the germline ends. Per the germline V gene, CDR1 is LGHNA and CDR2 is YNFKEQ. The CDR3 is 15 residues long. The CDR3 DNA reads as TGTGCCAGCAGCCAAGATGGTGGCGGCTCCTACGAGCAGTACTTC. It encodes CASSQDGGGSYEQYF.

CDR3 nucleotides: TGTGCCAGCTCACCACTAATAGGAGAGAGCAATGAGCAGTTCTTC. This translates into CASSPLIGESNEQFF. The J gene is TRBJ2-1, the V gene TRBV18, with no clear D. The CDR3 covers 15 residues. Germline V gene lookup returns CDR1 KGHSH and CDR2 LQKENI. Trimming removed 1 base at V and 6 bases at J, with 13 bases between.

This clone was seen only a few times. The V gene is TRBV25-1, the J gene TRBJ2-7; 8 nucleotides agree with TRBD2. Losses at the gene ends were 0 bases for V and 5 bases for J; bases not matched to a gene: 6. The germline gives CDR1 MGHDK, CDR2 SYGVNS. The CDR3 is 15 amino acids. CDR3 residues: CASSEYASGSHEQYF. The CDR3 DNA reads TGTGCCAGCAGTGAATATGCCAGCGGGAGCCACGAGCAGTACTTC.

V usage is TRBV5-1 and J usage is TRBJ1-2, with 9 bases aligning to TRBD1. CDR1 is SGHRS and CDR2 is YFSETQ in the germline V gene. J was trimmed by 6 bases and V by 0 bases; bases with no gene match: 3. The length of the CDR3 is 14 residues. The CDR3 protein is CASSLEGQGDGYTF. The DNA of the CDR3 is TGCGCCAGCAGCTTGGAGGGACAGGGAGATGGCTACACCTTC. Filled out from reference TRBV5-1 and TRBJ1-2, the complete variable domain reads KAGVTQTPRYLIKTRGQQVTLSCSPISGHRSVSWYQQTPGQGLQFLFEYFSETQRNKGNFPGRFSGRQFSNSRSEMNVSTLELGDSALYLCASSLEGQGDGYTFGSGTRLTVV.

The chain combines TRBV2 with TRBJ2-5, with TRBD2 matching over 8 bases. This CDR3 spans 15 amino acids. Trimming cost V 7 bases and J 5 bases; bases outside gene matches: 12. Germline assignment: CDR1 SNHLY and CDR2 FYNNEI. Here the CDR3 reads CASITGAGGGETQYF. DNA for the CDR3: TGTGCCAGCATTACCGGGGCGGGAGGCGGTGAGACCCAGTACTTC.

The DNA for the CDR3 is TGCGCCAGCAGCCTAGCCGGGACTAGCAACAACGAGCAGTACTTC. Amino acid sequence: CASSLAGTSNNEQYF. The chain employs TRBV4-1 and TRBJ2-7, with 9 positions matching TRBD2. The J segment lost 5 bases and the V segment lost 4 bases, leaving 9 bases of the junction unmatched. Germline V gives CDR1 MGHRA, CDR2 YSYEKL. The CDR3 contains 15 residues.

This clone was detected only once. This chain joins TRBV30 and TRBJ1-5; 7 bases are a match to TRBD1. V was clipped by 3 bases and J by 7 bases; unmatched bases: 6. The CDR3 is 13 residues long. Germline values: CDR1 GTSNPN, CDR2 SVGIG (reference sequence). As DNA, the CDR3 is TGTGCCTGGAGCCGAACAGGGGAACAGCCCCAGCATTTT. Encoded protein: CAWSRTGEQPQHF. Full variable domain (outside the CDR3, taken from reference TRBV30 and TRBJ1-5): SQTIHQWPATLVQPVGSPLSLECTVEGTSNPNLYWYRQAAGRGLQLLFYSVGIGQISSEVPQNLSASRPQDRQFILSSKKLLLSDSGFYLCAWSRTGEQPQHFGDGTRLSIL.

The chain combines TRBV6-5 with TRBJ2-2; the match to TRBD2 covers 7 bases. Germline values: CDR1 MNHEY, CDR2 SVGAGI. The CDR3 sequence is 15 residues long. The junction had 1 base not matched to a gene; V was cut back by 2 bases and J by 1 base. CDR3 loop: CASSYQRGNTGELFF. DNA of the CDR3: TGTGCCAGCAGTTACCAGCGGGGGAACACCGGGGAGCTGTTTTTT.

This clone was detected only a few times. The chain recombines TRBV5-5 with TRBJ2-3, with 13 bases identical to TRBD2. This CDR3 region has 15 residues. The V gene end was trimmed by 4 bases and the J gene end by 3 bases; junction bases not matched to a gene: 2. Germline assignment: CDR1 SGHKS and CDR2 YYEKEE (reference sequence). CDR3 amino acids: CASSRTSGRTDTQYF. CDR3 bases: TGTGCCAGCAGCCGGACTAGCGGGAGAACAGATACGCAGTATTTT.

This chain joins TRBV7-9 and TRBJ2-5; D is unclear. CDR3 length equals 13 residues. CDR1 is SEHNR and CDR2 is FQNEAQ in the germline V gene (reference sequence). V lost 3 bases and J lost 0, with 5 bases in between. The CDR3 sequence is CASSFMYQETQYF. The CDR3 DNA sequence: TGTGCCAGCAGCTTTATGTACCAAGAGACCCAGTACTTC.

The V and J genes are TRBV4-2 and TRBJ2-7; 8 nucleotides match TRBD1. Germline assignment: CDR1 LGHNA and CDR2 YNFKEQ. The CDR3 loop spans 15 amino acids. With 1 base clipped from V and 6 bases from J, the junction kept 8 bases outside the gene matches. CDR3 loop: CASSQGPGQGREQYF. DNA of the CDR3: TGTGCCAGCAGCCAAGGTCCCGGACAGGGCCGCGAGCAGTACTTC.

The genes are TRBV14 and TRBJ1-1; a possible D gene is TRBD1 (6 bases). With 0 bases removed from V and 4 bases from J, the gap between germline ends came to 12 bases. The CDR3 is 15 amino acids. CDR1 and CDR2 (germline): SGHDN, FVKESK. CDR3 sequence reads: CASSQEQGRGTEAFF. CDR3 in DNA: TGTGCCAGCAGCCAAGAACAGGGCCGGGGCACTGAAGCTTTCTTT.

The J gene is TRBJ1-5, the V gene TRBV6-1; TRBD1 might be the D (6 bases). Trimming removed 4 bases from V and 3 bases from J, with 16 bases in between. This CDR3 is 16 amino acids long. CDR1 MNHNS and CDR2 SASEGT come from the germline V gene. CDR3 sequence (DNA): TGTGCCAGCAGTGGGGGGTTTGGGGGCGACAATCAGCCCCAGCATTTT. Translated: CASSGGFGGDNQPQHF.

The chain combines TRBV6-6 with TRBJ1-1, with D tentatively TRBD1 (6 bases). The germline V gene has CDR1 MNHNY and CDR2 SVGAGI (reference sequence). The CDR3 is 12 residues long. V lost 7 bases, J lost 7 bases, and 13 bases lay in between. The CDR3 protein is CASKWATGEAFF. CDR3 bases: TGTGCCAGCAAGTGGGCGACAGGTGAAGCTTTCTTT.

V and J are TRBV7-2 and TRBJ2-5, with D possibly being TRBD2 (5 bases). CDR1 and CDR2 (germline): SGHTA, FQGNSA. This CDR3 has 14 amino acids. Trimming removed 7 bases at V and 5 bases at J, with 17 bases between. CDR3 in amino acids: CASTTTAGRETQYF. The CDR3, as DNA: TGTGCCAGCACCACGACTGCGGGTCGGGAGACCCAGTACTTC.

This clone was seen only once. The V and J genes are TRBV7-2 and TRBJ2-1; the match to TRBD2 covers 8 bases. Looked up from germline, CDR1 is SGHTA and CDR2 is FQGNSA. The CDR3 runs to 15 residues. The V gene end was trimmed by 5 bases and the J gene end by 5 bases; junction bases not matched to a gene: 8. The DNA of the CDR3 is TGTGCCAGCAGCCGCAGCGGGAGAGGGAACAATGAGCAGTTCTTC. Its translation is CASSRSGRGNNEQFF.

The chain recombines TRBV27 with TRBJ1-4; D is perhaps TRBD1 (5 bases). The CDR3 consists of 15 residues. Germline values: CDR1 MNHEY, CDR2 SMNVEV (reference sequence). V dropped 5 bases and J dropped 7 bases, with 17 bases sitting between them. CDR3 protein: CASSPYRYLGEKLFF. The CDR3 DNA is TGTGCCAGCAGTCCCTACAGGTATCTCGGTGAAAAACTGTTTTTT.

The chain employs TRBV6-1 and TRBJ1-5; D is unclear. CDR1 MNHNS and CDR2 SASEGT come from the germline V gene. The CDR3 extends over 11 amino acids. Trimming pared 6 bases from V and 4 bases from J, leaving 4 bases between. CDR3 sequence reads: CASRSNQPQHF. CDR3 in DNA: TGTGCCAGCAGGTCTAATCAGCCCCAGCATTTT.

This clone was detected a few times. V usage is TRBV6-4 and J usage is TRBJ2-7; TRBD2 matches 9 bases. Trimming cost V 4 bases and J 0 bases; bases outside gene matches: 4. This CDR3 is built from 15 residues. CDR1 and CDR2 (germline): MRHNA, SNTAGT. The CDR3 sequence: CASSVEAGGSYEQYF. CDR3 nucleotide sequence: TGTGCCAGCAGTGTTGAAGCGGGGGGCTCCTACGAGCAGTACTTC.

The V gene is TRBV30, the J gene TRBJ2-3; 9 bases align to TRBD2. Germline V gene data show CDR1 as GTSNPN and CDR2 as SVGIG (reference sequence). This CDR3 comprises 16 residues. V gave up 6 bases and J gave up 4 bases; unmatched junction bases: 14. CDR3 loop: CACIPISGRGADTQYF. The DNA for the CDR3 is TGTGCCTGCATACCTATTAGCGGGAGAGGCGCAGATACGCAGTATTTT.